This T cell receptor beta chain was profiled in a study of beta chain features in type 1 diabetes. All of the isolated RNA was reverse transcribed, so expressed TCRB transcripts were sequenced. This table comes from immunoSEQ multiplex PCR, and its TCRdb copy is limited to in-frame clones, with some not included. The repertoire holds hundreds of thousands of clones, with around an eighth as singletons. Study-wide results and limits: When Type 1 diabetes patients were examined, their TCRB CDR3s proved moderately but significantly shorter in all four CD4+ subsets. Unsettled here was the matter of whether HLA type influences TCRB rearrangement.

The table lists this clone with a few counts. Its antigen is still unknown. CD4+ naive, central memory, regulatory and stem cell-like memory cells were sorted via CD45RO/CCR7/CD25/CD127/CD95/CD27. V was cut by 2 bases and J by 2 bases, with 15 bases left in between. This CDR3 contains 17 residues. Per the germline V gene, CDR1 is SGHDN and CDR2 is FVKESK. The specimen was naive CD4+ T cells from blood. The chain uses TRBV14 and TRBJ2-2, with D perhaps matching TRBD2 (5 bases). The TCR comes from a man aged 18 to 29 with type 1 diabetes. The DNA for the CDR3 is TGTGCCAGCAGCCAACTGTTCGGGAATATTAACACCGGGGAGCTGTTTTTT. Translating gives CASSQLFGNINTGELFF. The complete variable domain, with remaining parts taken from reference TRBV14 and TRBJ2-2, reads EAGVTQFPSHSVIEKGQTVTLRCDPISGHDNLYWYRRVMGKEIKFLLHFVKESKQDESGMPNNRFLAERTGGTYSTLKVQPAELEDSGVYFCASSQLFGNINTGELFFGEGSRLTVL.